Below, one T cell receptor beta chain is given with its context. Its antigen is unknown. This CDR3 spans 14 amino acids. CDR1 and CDR2 (germline): SGHRS, YFSETQ. The V and J ends lost 4 bases and 1 base respectively, with 12 bases between them. The source of the sample is a study of Tregs in tolerant kidney transplant recipients. Findings of the study overall: Few patients were studied, so findings need validation in larger groups. This study did not directly address biological reproducibility.

Assay: immunoSEQ multiplex PCR; the TCRdb copy retains only in-frame clones and omits some. The sample has about 120,000 clones; about 90% are singletons. Unstimulated Tregs (CD4+CD25+CD127-) and CD4+CD25- non-Tregs were sorted from PBMCs. Source material: CD4+ T cells from blood. The V and J genes are TRBV5-1 and TRBJ2-7, with D uncertain. The receptor comes from a human donor in good health. The CDR3 DNA reads TGCGCCAGCAGCCCTTCCCCCGATTCCTACGAGCAGTACTTC. It encodes CASSPSPDSYEQYF.